This passage covers 3 T cell receptor beta chains from one sample sequenced in a study of OX40 agonist ivuxolimab in advanced cancers. Sequencing used immunoSEQ multiplex PCR; TCRdb keeps in-frame clones, though not all of them. The repertoire consists of tens of thousands of clones, with over 75% occurring once and the leading ten covering around 50%. The specimen was CD4+ or CD8+ T cells sorted from blood, collected in a trial of the OX40 agonist ivuxolimab. These receptors were obtained from an adult with an advanced solid tumor such as melanoma, head and neck, liver or kidney cancer.

The sample holds one count of this clone. Other DNA sequences of this sample code for an identical CDR3. This sequence joins TRBV28 and TRBJ2-2; D assignment may be TRBD1 or TRBD2 (6 bases each). Trimming took off 3 bases at V and 5 bases at J, with 10 bases between the two ends. Per the germline V gene, CDR1 is MDHEN and CDR2 is SYDVKM. The CDR3 loop spans 14 amino acids. The CDR3: CASSLRGVTGELFF. The CDR3 DNA is TGTGCCAGCAGTTTGAGGGGGGTTACCGGGGAGCTGTTTTTT.

This chain joins TRBV6-6 and TRBJ1-3, with D hard to call. Germline CDR1 reads MNHNY; CDR2 reads SVGAGI (reference sequence). Trimming took 10 bases from V and 4 from J, leaving 8 bases between them. The CDR3 is made up of 11 amino acids. The CDR3 reads CATAAGNTIYF. CDR3 nucleotide sequence: TGTGCCACCGCGGCCGGAAACACCATATATTTT.

The rearrangement uses TRBV29-1 and TRBJ1-1; tentative D call: TRBD1 (6 bases). The CDR3 spans 15 residues. The V end was cut by 3 bases, the J end by 6 bases, with 20 bases between. Germline CDR1 is SQVTM and CDR2 is ANQGSEA. The CDR3 loop reads CSVDEAGEGDSEAFF. As DNA, the CDR3 is TGCAGCGTTGATGAGGCAGGGGAAGGCGATTCTGAAGCTTTCTTT.